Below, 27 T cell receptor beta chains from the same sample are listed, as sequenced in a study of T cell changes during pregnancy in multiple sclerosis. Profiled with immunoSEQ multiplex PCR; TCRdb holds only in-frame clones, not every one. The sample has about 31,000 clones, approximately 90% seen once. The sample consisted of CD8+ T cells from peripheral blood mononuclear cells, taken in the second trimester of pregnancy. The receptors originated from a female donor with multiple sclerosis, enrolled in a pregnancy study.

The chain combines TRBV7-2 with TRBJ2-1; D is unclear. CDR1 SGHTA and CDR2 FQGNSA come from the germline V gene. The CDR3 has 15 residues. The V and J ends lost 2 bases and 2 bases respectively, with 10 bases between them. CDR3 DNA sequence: TGTGCCAGCAGCTTATACGGAGAAACCTACAATGAGCAGTTCTTC. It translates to CASSLYGETYNEQFF. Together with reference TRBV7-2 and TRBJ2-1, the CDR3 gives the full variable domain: GAGVSQSPSNKVTEKGKDVELRCDPISGHTALYWYRQSLGQGLEFLIYFQGNSAPDKSGLPSDRFSAERTGGSVSTLTIQRTQQEDSAVYLCASSLYGETYNEQFFGPGTRLTVL.

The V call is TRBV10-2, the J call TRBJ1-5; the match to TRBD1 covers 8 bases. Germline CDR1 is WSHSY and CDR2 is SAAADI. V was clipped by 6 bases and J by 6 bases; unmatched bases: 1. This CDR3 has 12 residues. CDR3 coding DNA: TGCGCCAGCAGCCAGGGGGCTCAGCCCCAGCATTTT. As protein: CASSQGAQPQHF.

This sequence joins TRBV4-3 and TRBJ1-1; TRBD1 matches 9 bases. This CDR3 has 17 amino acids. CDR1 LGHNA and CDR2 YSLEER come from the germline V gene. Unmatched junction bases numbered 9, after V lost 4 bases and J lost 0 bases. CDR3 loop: CASSPEWTGAMNTEAFF. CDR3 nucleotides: TGCGCCAGCAGCCCCGAATGGACAGGGGCAATGAACACTGAAGCTTTCTTT.

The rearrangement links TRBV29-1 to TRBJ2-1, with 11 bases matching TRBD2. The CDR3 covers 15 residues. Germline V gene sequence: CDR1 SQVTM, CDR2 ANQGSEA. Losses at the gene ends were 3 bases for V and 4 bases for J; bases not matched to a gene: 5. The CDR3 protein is CSVDRTSGLYNEQFF. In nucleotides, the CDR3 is TGCAGCGTTGATCGGACTAGCGGGCTATACAATGAGCAGTTCTTC.

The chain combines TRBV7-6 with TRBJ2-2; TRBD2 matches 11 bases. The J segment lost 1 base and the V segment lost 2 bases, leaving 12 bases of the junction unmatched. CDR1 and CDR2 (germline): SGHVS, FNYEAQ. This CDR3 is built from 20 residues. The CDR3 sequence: CASSLYYGTSGGGNTGELFF. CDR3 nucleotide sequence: TGTGCCAGCAGCTTATATTATGGGACTAGCGGAGGGGGGAACACCGGGGAGCTGTTTTTT.

The chain's CDR3 is CASSFGGDYEQYF. The CDR3, as DNA: TGTGCCAGCAGCTTCGGCGGGGACTACGAGCAGTACTTC. The chain uses TRBV5-5 and TRBJ2-7, with a weak D call TRBD2 (6 bases). Germline CDR1 is SGHKS and CDR2 is YYEKEE (reference sequence). The CDR3 covers 13 residues. V shed 2 bases and J shed 3 bases, with 9 bases lying between them. Full variable domain (rest looked up from reference TRBV5-5 and TRBJ2-7): DAGVTQSPTHLIKTRGQQVTLRCSPISGHKSVSWYQQVLGQGPQFIFQYYEKEERGRGNFPDRFSARQFPNYSSELNVNALLLGDSALYLCASSFGGDYEQYFGPGTRLTVT.

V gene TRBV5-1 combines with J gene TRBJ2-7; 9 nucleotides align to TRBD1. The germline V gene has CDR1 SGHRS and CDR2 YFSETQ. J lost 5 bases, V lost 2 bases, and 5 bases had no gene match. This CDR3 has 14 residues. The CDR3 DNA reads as TGCGCCAGCAGCTTCCGGGACAGGGTCCACGAGCAGTACTTC. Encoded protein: CASSFRDRVHEQYF.

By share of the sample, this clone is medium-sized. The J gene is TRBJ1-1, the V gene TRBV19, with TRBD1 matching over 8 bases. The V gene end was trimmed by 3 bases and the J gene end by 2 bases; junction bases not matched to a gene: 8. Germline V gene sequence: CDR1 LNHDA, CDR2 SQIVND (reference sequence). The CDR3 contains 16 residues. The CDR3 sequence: CASSIIGGQVNTEAFF. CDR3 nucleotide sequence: TGTGCCAGTAGTATCATAGGGGGACAGGTTAACACTGAAGCTTTCTTT.

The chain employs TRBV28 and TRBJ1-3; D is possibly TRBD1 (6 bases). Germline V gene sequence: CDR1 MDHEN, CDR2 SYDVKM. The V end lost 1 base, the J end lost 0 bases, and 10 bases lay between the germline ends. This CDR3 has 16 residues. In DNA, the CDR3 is TGTGCCAGCAGTTTATCAGGGGAAGGCTCTGGAAACACCATATATTTT. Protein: CASSLSGEGSGNTIYF. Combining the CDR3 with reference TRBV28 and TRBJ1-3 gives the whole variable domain DVKVTQSSRYLVKRTGEKVFLECVQDMDHENMFWYRQDPGLGLRLIYFSYDVKMKEKGDIPEGYSVSREKKERFSLILESASTNQTSMYLCASSLSGEGSGNTIYFGEGSWLTVV.

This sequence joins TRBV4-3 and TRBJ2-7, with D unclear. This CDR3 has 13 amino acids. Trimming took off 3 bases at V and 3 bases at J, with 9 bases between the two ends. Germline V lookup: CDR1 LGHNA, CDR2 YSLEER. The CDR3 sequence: CASSHNRVYEQYF. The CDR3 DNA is TGCGCCAGCAGCCATAATCGGGTCTACGAGCAGTACTTC.

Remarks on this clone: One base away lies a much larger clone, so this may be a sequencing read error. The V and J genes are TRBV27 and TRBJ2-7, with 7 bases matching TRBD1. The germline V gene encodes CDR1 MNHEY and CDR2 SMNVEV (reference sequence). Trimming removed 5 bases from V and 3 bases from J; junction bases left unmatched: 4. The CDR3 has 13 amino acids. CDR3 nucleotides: TGTGCCAGCAGTCATGGGGACAGCTACGAGCAGTACTTC. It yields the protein CASSHGDSYEQYF.

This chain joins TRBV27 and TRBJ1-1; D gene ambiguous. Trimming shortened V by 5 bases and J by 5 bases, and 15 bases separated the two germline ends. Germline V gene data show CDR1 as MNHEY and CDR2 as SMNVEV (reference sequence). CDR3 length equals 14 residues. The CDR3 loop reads CASSSTVPPTEAFF. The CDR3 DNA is TGTGCCAGCAGTAGTACGGTGCCCCCGACTGAAGCTTTCTTT.

The CDR3 protein is CASSQEGDRGSPLHF. CDR3 nucleotide sequence: TGCGCCAGCAGCCAAGAGGGGGACAGGGGTTCACCCCTCCACTTT. The V gene is TRBV4-1, the J gene TRBJ1-6, with TRBD1 matching 10 bases. The CDR3 totals 15 residues. The V and J ends lost 0 bases and 9 bases, in that order; junction bases with no gene match: 2. The V gene's germline CDR1 is MGHRA and CDR2 YSYEKL.

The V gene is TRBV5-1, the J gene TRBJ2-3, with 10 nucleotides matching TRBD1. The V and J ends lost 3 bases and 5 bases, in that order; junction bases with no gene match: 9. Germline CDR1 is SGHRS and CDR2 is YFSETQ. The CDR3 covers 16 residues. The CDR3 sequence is CASSSGQGLWGDTQYF. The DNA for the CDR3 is TGCGCCAGCAGCTCGGGACAGGGGCTCTGGGGAGATACGCAGTATTTT. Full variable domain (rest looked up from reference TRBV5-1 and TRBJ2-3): KAGVTQTPRYLIKTRGQQVTLSCSPISGHRSVSWYQQTPGQGLQFLFEYFSETQRNKGNFPGRFSGRQFSNSRSEMNVSTLELGDSALYLCASSSGQGLWGDTQYFGPGTRLTVL.

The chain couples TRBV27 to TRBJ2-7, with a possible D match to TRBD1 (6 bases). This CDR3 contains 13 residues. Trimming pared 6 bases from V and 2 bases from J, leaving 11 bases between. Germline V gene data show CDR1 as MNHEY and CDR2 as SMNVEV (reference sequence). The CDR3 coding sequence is TGTGCCAGCAGATACAGGGAACCCTACGAGCAGTACTTC. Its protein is CASRYREPYEQYF.

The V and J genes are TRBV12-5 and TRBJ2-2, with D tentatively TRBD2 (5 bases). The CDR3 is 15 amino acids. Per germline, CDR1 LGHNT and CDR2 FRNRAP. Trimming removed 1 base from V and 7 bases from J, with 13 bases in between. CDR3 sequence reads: CASGLGGELVGELFF. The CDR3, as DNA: TGTGCTAGTGGTTTGGGGGGAGAGTTGGTCGGGGAGCTGTTTTTT. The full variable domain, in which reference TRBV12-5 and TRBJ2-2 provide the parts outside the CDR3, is DARVTQTPRHKVTEMGQEVTMRCQPILGHNTVFWYRQTMMQGLELLAYFRNRAPLDDSGMPKDRFSAEMPDATLATLKIQPSEPRDSAVYFCASGLGGELVGELFFGEGSRLTVL.

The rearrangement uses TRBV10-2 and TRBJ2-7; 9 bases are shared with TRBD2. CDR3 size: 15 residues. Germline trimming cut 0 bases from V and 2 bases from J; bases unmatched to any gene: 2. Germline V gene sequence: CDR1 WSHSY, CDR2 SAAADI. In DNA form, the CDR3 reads TGCGCCAGCAGTGAGTCAGCGGGGGGCCCCTACGAGCAGTACTTC. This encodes CASSESAGGPYEQYF.

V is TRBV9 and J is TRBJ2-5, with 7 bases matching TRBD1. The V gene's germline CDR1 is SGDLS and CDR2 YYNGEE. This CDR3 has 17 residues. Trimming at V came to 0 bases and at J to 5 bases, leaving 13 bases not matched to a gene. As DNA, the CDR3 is TGTGCCAGCAGCGTAGGTGTACAAACAGGGGTGGGGGAGACCCAGTACTTC. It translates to CASSVGVQTGVGETQYF. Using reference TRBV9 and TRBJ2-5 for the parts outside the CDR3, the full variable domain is DSGVTQTPKHLITATGQRVTLRCSPRSGDLSVYWYQQSLDQGLQFLIQYYNGEERAKGNILERFSAQQFPDLHSELNLSSLELGDSALYFCASSVGVQTGVGETQYFGPGTRLLVL.

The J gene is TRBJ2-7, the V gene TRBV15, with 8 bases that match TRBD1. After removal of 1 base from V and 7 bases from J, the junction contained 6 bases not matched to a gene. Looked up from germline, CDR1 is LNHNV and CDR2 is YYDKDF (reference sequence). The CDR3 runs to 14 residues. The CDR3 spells CATSRARGLNEQYF. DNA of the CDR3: TGTGCCACCAGCAGAGCCAGGGGGCTTAATGAGCAGTACTTC.

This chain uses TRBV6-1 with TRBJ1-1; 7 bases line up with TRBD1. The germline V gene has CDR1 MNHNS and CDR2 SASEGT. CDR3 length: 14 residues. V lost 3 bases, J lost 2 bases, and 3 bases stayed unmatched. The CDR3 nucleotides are TGTGCCAGCAGTGATAACAGGGGAAACACTGAAGCTTTCTTT. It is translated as CASSDNRGNTEAFF.

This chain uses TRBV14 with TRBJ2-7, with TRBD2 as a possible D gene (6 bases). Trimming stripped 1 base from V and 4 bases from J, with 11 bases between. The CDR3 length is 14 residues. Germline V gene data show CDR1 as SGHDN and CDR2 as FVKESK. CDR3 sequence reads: CASSQGREWYEQYF. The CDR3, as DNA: TGTGCCAGCAGCCAAGGTCGGGAGTGGTACGAGCAGTACTTC.

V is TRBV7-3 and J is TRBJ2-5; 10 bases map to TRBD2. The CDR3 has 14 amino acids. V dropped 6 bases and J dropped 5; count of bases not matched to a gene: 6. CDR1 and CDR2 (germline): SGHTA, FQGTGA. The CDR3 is CASSLAGGAETQYF. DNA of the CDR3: TGTGCCAGCAGTTTAGCGGGAGGAGCGGAGACCCAGTACTTC.

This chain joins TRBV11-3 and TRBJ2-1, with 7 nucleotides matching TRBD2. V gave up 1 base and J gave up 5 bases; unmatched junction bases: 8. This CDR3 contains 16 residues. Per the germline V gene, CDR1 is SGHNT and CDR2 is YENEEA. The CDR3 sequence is CASSLGHPGGDNEQFF. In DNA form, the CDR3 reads TGTGCCAGCAGCTTAGGTCACCCGGGAGGAGACAATGAGCAGTTCTTC.

CDR3 in DNA: TGCGCCAGCAGTCCCCAGGGGGAAAGATTGGGCGAGCAGTACTTC. Its translation is CASSPQGERLGEQYF. The chain has TRBV23-1 and TRBJ2-7, with 7 bases fitting TRBD1. TRBV23-1 is an ORF; its function is uncertain. Trimming removed 4 bases from V and 6 bases from J; junction bases left unmatched: 12. CDR3 length equals 15 residues.

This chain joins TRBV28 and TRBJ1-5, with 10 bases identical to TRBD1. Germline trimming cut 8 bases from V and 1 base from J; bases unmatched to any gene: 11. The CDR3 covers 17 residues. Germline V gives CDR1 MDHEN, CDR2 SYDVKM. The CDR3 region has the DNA TGTGCCAGCGAGGGACAGGGGAGGTCGGGGAGCAATCAGCCCCAGCATTTT. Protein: CASEGQGRSGSNQPQHF. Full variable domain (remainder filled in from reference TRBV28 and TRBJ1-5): DVKVTQSSRYLVKRTGEKVFLECVQDMDHENMFWYRQDPGLGLRLIYFSYDVKMKEKGDIPEGYSVSREKKERFSLILESASTNQTSMYLCASEGQGRSGSNQPQHFGDGTRLSIL.

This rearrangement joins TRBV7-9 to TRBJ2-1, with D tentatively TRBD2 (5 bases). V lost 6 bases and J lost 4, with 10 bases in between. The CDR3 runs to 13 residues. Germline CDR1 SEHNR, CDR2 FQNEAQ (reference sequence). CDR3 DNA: TGTGCCAGCAGATCGACTACATACAATGAGCAGTTCTTC. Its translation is CASRSTTYNEQFF.

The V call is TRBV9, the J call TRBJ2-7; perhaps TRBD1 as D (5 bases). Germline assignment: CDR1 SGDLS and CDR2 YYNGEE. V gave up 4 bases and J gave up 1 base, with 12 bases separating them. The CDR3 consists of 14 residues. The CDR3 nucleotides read TGTGCCAGCAGCCTTACAGGTGCGTCCTACGAGCAGTACTTC. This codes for CASSLTGASYEQYF.